This TCR beta chain was observed in a study of CD4 T cells in relation to SARS-CoV-2 and coronaviruses. Study findings and constraints: In approximately 70% of donors, memory CD4+ clonotypes crossrecognized SARS-CoV-2 and at least one common cold coronavirus spike. Memory recall responses, not primary responses primed in culture, are what the assay detects. Compared with monoreactive clones, crossreactive clones showed significantly weaker SARS-CoV-2 expansion.

The unexposed donors gave CD4+ T cells in about 2010-2019, prior to COVID-19. Naive and memory CD4+ T cells came from enriched cryopreserved PBMCs. This CDR3 contains 15 residues. CDR1 is SGHVS, CDR2 FQNEAQ, per germline. Trimming shortened V by 5 bases and J by 5 bases, and 18 bases separated the two germline ends. Note on this clone: Antigen specificity is unknown.

Only in-frame clones appear in the TCRdb table, and some are missing; sequencing was by immunoSEQ multiplex PCR. This table has about 59,000 clones, 70% to 90% appearing once. The sample taken for sequencing was memory CD4+ T cells from PBMCs. The receptor comes from a human donor in good health. This sequence joins TRBV7-8 and TRBJ1-1; TRBD1 might be the D (5 bases). Here the CDR3 reads CASSPLPGRMTEAFF. The CDR3 nucleotides read TGTGCCAGCAGCCCCCTGCCGGGGCGTATGACTGAAGCTTTCTTT.